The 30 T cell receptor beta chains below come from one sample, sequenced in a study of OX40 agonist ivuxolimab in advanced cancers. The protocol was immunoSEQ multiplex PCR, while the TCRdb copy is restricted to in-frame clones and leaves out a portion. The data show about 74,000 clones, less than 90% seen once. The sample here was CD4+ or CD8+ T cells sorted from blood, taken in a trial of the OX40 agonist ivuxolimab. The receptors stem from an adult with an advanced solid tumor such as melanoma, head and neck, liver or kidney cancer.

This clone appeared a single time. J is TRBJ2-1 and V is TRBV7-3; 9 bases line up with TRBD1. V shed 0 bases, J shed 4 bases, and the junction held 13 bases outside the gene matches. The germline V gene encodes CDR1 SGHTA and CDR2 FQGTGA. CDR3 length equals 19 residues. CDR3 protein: CASSLTGDRVRSSYNEQFF. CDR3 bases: TGTGCCAGCAGCTTAACTGGGGACAGGGTAAGGTCCTCTTACAATGAGCAGTTCTTC.

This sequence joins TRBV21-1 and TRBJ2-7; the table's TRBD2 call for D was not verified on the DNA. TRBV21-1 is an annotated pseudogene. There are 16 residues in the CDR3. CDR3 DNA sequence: TGTGCCAGCAGCAAGGACCCGGGACTAGCGGGAGGCGAGCAGTACTTC. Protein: CASSKDPGLAGGEQYF.

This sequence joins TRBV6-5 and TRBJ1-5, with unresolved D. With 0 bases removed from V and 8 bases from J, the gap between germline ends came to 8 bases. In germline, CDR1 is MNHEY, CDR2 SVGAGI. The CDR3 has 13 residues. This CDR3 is CASSYSTGEPQHF. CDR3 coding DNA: TGTGCCAGCAGTTACTCGACCGGGGAGCCCCAGCATTTT.

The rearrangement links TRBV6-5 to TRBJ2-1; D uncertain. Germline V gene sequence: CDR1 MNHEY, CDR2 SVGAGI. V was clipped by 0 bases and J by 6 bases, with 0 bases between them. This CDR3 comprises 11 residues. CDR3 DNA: TGTGCCAGCAGTTACTCCAATGAGCAGTTCTTC. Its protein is CASSYSNEQFF.

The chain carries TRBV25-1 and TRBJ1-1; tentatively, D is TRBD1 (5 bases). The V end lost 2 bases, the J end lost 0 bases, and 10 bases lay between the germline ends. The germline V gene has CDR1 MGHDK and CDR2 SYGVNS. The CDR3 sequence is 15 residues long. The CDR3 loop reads CASSETGPMNTEAFF. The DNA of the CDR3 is TGTGCCAGCAGTGAAACAGGCCCCATGAACACTGAAGCTTTCTTT.

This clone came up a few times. CDR3 loop: CASSLNRDYEQYF. The CDR3 coding sequence is TGTGCCAGCAGCTTAAACAGGGACTACGAGCAGTACTTC. The chain couples TRBV7-2 to TRBJ2-7; TRBD1 is a possible D gene (6 bases). V lost 2 bases to trimming and J lost 3 bases, with 8 bases between them. CDR1 and CDR2 (germline): SGHTA, FQGNSA. The CDR3 extends over 13 amino acids.

CDR3 DNA sequence: TGCGCCAGCAGCCAAGGGCTTGAAGCTTTCTTT. It codes for CASSQGLEAFF. The chain combines TRBV4-3 with TRBJ1-1, with no clear D. The ends were cut back, 1 base at V and 7 bases at J, with 4 bases in the middle. Germline CDR1 reads LGHNA; CDR2 reads YSLEER. The CDR3 extends over 11 amino acids.

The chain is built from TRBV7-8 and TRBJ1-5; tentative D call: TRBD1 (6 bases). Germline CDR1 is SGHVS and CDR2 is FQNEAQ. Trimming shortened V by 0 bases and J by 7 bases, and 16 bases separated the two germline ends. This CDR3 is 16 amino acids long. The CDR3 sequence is CASSLAHRVVGQPQHF. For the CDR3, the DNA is TGTGCCAGCAGCTTAGCGCACAGGGTTGTTGGGCAGCCCCAGCATTTT. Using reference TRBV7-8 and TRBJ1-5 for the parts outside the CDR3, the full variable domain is GAGVSQSPRYKVAKRGQDVALRCDPISGHVSLFWYQQALGQGPEFLTYFQNEAQLDKSGLPSDRFFAERPEGSVSTLKIQRTQQEDSAVYLCASSLAHRVVGQPQHFGDGTRLSIL.

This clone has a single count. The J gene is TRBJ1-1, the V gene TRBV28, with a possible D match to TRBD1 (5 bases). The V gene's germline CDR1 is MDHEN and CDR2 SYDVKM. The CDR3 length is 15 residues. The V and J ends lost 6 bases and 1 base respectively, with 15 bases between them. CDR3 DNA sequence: TGTGCCAGCAGCCCACGACAGCAACCGAACACTGAAGCTTTCTTT. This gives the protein CASSPRQQPNTEAFF.

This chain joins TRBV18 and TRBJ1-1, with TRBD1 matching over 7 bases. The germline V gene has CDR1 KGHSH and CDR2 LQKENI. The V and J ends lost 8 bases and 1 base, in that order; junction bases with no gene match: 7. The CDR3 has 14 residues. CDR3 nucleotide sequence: TGTGCCAGCCTCTATAGGACAGGGAACACTGAAGCTTTCTTT. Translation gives CASLYRTGNTEAFF.

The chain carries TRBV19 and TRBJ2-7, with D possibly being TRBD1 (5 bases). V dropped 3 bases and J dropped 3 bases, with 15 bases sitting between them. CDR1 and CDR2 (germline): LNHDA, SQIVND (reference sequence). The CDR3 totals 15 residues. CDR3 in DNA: TGTGCCAGTAGTATTACAAGTGACAGAGTCTACGAGCAGTACTTC. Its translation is CASSITSDRVYEQYF. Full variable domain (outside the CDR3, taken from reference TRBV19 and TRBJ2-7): DGGITQSPKYLFRKEGQNVTLSCEQNLNHDAMYWYRQDPGQGLRLIYYSQIVNDFQKGDIAEGYSVSREKKESFPLTVTSAQKNPTAFYLCASSITSDRVYEQYFGPGTRLTVT.

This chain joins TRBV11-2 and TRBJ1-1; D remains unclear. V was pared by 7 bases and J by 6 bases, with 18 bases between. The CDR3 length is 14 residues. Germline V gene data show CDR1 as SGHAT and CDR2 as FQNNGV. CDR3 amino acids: CASTQVRQVAEAFF. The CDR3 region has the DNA TGTGCCAGCACCCAAGTCAGGCAGGTCGCTGAAGCTTTCTTT.

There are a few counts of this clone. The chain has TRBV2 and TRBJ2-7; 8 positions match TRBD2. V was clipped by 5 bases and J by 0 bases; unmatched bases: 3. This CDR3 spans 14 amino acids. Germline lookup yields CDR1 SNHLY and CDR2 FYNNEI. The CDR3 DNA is TGTGCCAGCAGTAGAGCGGGGGCCTCCTACGAGCAGTACTTC. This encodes CASSRAGASYEQYF.

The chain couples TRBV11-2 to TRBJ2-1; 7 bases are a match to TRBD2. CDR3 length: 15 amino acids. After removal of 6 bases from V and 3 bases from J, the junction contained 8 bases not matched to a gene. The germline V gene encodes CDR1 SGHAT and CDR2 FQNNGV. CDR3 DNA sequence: TGTGCCAGCAGGGGTGGACTAGGGGACTACAATGAGCAGTTCTTC. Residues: CASRGGLGDYNEQFF.

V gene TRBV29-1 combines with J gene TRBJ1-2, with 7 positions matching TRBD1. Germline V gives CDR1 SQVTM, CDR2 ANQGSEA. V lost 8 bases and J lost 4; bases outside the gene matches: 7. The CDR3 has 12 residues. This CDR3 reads CSYRDSVYGYTF. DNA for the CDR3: TGCAGCTACCGGGACAGCGTCTATGGCTACACCTTC.

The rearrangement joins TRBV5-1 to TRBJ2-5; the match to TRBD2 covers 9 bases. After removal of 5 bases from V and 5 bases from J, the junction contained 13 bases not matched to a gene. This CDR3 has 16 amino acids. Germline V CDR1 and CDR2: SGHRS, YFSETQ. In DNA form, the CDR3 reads TGCGCCAGCAGTCGACGGGGAGCGGGGGGACGGGAGACCCAGTACTTC. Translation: CASSRRGAGGRETQYF.

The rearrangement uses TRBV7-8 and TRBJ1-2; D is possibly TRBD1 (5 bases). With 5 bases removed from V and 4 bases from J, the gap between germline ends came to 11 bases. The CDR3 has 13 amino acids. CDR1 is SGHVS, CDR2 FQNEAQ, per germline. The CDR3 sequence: CASSEDTVYGYTF. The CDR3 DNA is TGTGCCAGCAGCGAGGACACAGTCTATGGCTACACCTTC. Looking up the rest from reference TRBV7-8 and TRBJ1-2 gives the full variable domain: GAGVSQSPRYKVAKRGQDVALRCDPISGHVSLFWYQQALGQGPEFLTYFQNEAQLDKSGLPSDRFFAERPEGSVSTLKIQRTQQEDSAVYLCASSEDTVYGYTFGSGTRLTVV.

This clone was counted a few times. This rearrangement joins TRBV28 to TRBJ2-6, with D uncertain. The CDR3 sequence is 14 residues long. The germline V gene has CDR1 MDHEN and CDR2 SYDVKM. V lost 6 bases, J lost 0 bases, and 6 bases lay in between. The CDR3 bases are TGTGCCAGCAGAAAACACTCTGGGGCCAACGTCCTGACTTTC. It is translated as CASRKHSGANVLTF.

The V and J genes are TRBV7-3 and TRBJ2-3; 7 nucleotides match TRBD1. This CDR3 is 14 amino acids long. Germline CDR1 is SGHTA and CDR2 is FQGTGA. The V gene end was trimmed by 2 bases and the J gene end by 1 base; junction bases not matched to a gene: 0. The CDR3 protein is CASSLDRGTDTQYF. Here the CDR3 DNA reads TGTGCCAGCAGCTTAGACAGGGGCACAGATACGCAGTATTTT.

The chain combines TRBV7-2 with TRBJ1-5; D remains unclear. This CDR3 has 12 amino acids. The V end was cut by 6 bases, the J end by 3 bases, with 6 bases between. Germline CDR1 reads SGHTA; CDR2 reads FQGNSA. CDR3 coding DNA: TGTGCCAGCAGATCAGTCAATCAGCCCCAGCATTTT. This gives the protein CASRSVNQPQHF.

The CDR3 loop reads CASSVEGLAGVTGELFF. The CDR3 DNA reads TGTGCCAGCAGCGTAGAAGGATTAGCGGGAGTTACCGGGGAGCTGTTTTTT. The chain joins TRBV9 to TRBJ2-2, with 9 bases fitting TRBD2. CDR1 is SGDLS, CDR2 YYNGEE, per germline. V shed 0 bases, J shed 5 bases, and the junction held 8 bases outside the gene matches. The CDR3 consists of 17 residues.

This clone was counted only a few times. CDR3 DNA: TGTGCCAGCAGCTTGGGGCAGGGAAATGGAAACACCATATATTTT. Translating gives CASSLGQGNGNTIYF. The rearrangement uses TRBV5-5 and TRBJ1-3, with a weak D call TRBD1 (5 bases). This CDR3 has 15 amino acids. Trimming removed 0 bases from V and 3 bases from J, with 10 bases in between. Germline values: CDR1 SGHKS, CDR2 YYEKEE (reference sequence).

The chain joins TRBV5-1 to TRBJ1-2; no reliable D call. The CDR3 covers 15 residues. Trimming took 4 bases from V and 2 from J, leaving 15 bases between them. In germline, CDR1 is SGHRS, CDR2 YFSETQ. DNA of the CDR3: TGCGCCAGCAGCACTAATACCGGGAAAAACTATGGCTACACCTTC. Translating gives CASSTNTGKNYGYTF.

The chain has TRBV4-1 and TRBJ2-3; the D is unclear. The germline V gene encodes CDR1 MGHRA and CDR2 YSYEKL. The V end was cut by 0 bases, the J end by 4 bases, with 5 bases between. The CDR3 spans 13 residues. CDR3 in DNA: TGCGCCAGCAGCCAAGATGGGCCAGATACGCAGTATTTT. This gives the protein CASSQDGPDTQYF.

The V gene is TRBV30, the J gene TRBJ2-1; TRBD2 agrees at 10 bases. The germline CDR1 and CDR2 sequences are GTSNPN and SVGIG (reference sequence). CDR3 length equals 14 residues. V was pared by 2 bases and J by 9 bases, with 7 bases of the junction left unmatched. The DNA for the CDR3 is TGTGCCTGGAGTAGAATTAGCGGGAGGTCTGAGCAGTTCTTC. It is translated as CAWSRISGRSEQFF.

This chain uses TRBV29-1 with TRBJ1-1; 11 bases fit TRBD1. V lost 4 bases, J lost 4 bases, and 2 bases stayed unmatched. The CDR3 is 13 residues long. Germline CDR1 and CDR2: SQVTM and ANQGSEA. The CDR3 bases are TGCAGCGTTGTAGGGACAGGGGGCACTGAAGCTTTCTTT. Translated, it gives CSVVGTGGTEAFF.

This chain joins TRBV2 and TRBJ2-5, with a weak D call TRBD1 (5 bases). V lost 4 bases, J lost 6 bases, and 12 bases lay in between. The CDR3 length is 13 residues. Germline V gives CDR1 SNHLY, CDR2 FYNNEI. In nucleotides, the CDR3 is TGTGCCAGCAGTGTACAGGTCGGAAAGACCCAGTACTTC. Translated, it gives CASSVQVGKTQYF.

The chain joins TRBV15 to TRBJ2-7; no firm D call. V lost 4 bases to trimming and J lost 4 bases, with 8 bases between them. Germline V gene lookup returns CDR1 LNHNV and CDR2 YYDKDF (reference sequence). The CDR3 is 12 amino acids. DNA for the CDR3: TGTGCCACCAGCACCGGCCCTTACGAGCAGTACTTC. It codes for CATSTGPYEQYF.

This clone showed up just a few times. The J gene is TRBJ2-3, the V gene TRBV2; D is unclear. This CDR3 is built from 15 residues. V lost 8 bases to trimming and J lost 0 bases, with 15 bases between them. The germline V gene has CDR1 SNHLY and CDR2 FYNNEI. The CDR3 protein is CASGARRTSTDTQYF. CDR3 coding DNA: TGTGCCAGCGGCGCCCGGAGAACTAGCACAGATACGCAGTATTTT.

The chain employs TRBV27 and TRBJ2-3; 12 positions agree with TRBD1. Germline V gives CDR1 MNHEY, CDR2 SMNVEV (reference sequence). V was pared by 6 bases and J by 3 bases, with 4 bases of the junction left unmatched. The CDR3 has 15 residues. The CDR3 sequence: CASRQGQGATDTQYF. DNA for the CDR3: TGTGCCAGCAGACAGGGACAGGGGGCAACAGATACGCAGTATTTT.